A single sample is the source of the 5 T cell receptor beta chains below, sequenced in a study of patients and donors after allogeneic stem cell transplantation. TCRdb called the RT-PCR reads again in MiXCR, with one record for every CDR3 protein. The sample carries over 400,000 distinct CDR3 sequences, under 20% recorded once. Material for sequencing was blood, either unsorted or a sorted T cell fraction (not recorded which). Receptors were obtained from a human donor who was either an allogeneic HSCT recipient or a stem cell or donor lymphocyte infusion donor (not recorded which). It is not recorded whose cells these are; they may come from a transplant donor.

This clonotype was observed at least ten times. The chain combines TRBV4-3 with TRBJ2-3; TRBD2 agrees at 10 bases. The germline CDR1 and CDR2 sequences are LGHNA and YSLEER. The CDR3 is 15 amino acids. V trimming: 5 bases; J trimming: 7 bases; junction bases outside the gene matches: 9. This CDR3 reads CASSTERGGRHTQYF. CDR3 nucleotides: TGCGCCAGCAGCACCGAGCGGGGGGGCCGTCATACGCAGTATTTT.

This clonotype has a handful of counts. The chain uses TRBV12-3 or TRBV12-4 and TRBJ1-6; D perhaps matches TRBD1 (6 bases). V dropped 7 bases and J dropped 10 bases, with 11 bases sitting between them. This CDR3 has 12 residues. The CDR3 region is CASTRTASPLHF. The DNA for the CDR3 is TGTGCCAGCACCCGGACAGCATCACCCCTCCACTTT.

The chain joins TRBV5-1 to TRBJ2-2, with D perhaps given as TRBD1 or TRBD2 (5 bases each). Trimming pared 3 bases from V and 2 bases from J, leaving 11 bases between. This CDR3 spans 15 amino acids. Germline-derived CDR1 and CDR2 are SGHRS and YFSETQ. The CDR3 DNA reads as TGCGCCAGCAGCTACCGGGACCAAAACACCGGGGAGCTGTTTTTT. As protein: CASSYRDQNTGELFF.

The chain joins TRBV12-3 or TRBV12-4 to TRBJ2-4; weak D call: TRBD2 (5 bases). Deletions cut 7 bases from V and 7 bases from J, with 8 bases between. The CDR3 runs 11 residues. CDR3 nucleotides: TGTGCCAGCACGGGGTCGAACATTCAGTACTTC. Encoded protein: CASTGSNIQYF.

This clonotype showed up just a few times. V is TRBV3-1 and J is TRBJ2-1, with 11 nucleotides matching TRBD2. CDR1 and CDR2 (germline): LGHDT, YNNKEL (reference sequence). V trimming: 1 base; J trimming: 7 bases; junction bases outside the gene matches: 12. CDR3 length: 18 amino acids. CDR3 in amino acids: CASSQGGVGLAAGNEQFF. In DNA form, the CDR3 reads TGTGCCAGCAGCCAAGGGGGGGTGGGACTAGCGGCGGGAAATGAGCAGTTCTTC.